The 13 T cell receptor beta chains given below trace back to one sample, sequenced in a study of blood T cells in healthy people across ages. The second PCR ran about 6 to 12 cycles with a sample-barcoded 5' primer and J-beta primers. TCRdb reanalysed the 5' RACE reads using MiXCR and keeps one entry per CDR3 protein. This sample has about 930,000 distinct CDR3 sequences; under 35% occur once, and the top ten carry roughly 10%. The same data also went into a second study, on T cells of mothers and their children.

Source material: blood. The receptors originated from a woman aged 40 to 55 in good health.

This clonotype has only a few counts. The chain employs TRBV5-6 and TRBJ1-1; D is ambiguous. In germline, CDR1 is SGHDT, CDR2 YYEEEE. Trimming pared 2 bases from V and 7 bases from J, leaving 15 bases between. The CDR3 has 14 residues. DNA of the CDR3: TGTGCCAGCAGCTTTATCACAGCCCCTGGTGAAGCTTTCTTT. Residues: CASSFITAPGEAFF.

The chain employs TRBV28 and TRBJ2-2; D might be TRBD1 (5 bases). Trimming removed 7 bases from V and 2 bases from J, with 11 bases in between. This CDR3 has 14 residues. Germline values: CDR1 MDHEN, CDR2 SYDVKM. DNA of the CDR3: TGTGCCAGCACCCCCGACAGTAACACCGGGGAGCTGTTTTTT. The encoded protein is CASTPDSNTGELFF. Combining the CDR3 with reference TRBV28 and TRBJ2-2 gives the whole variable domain DVKVTQSSRYLVKRTGEKVFLECVQDMDHENMFWYRQDPGLGLRLIYFSYDVKMKEKGDIPEGYSVSREKKERFSLILESASTNQTSMYLCASTPDSNTGELFFGEGSRLTVL.

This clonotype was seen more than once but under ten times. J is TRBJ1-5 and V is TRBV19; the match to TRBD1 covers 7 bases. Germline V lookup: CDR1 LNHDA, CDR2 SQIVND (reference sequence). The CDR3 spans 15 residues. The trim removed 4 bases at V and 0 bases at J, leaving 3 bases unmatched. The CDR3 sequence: CASSKGAYSNQPQHF. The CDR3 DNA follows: TGTGCCAGTAGTAAGGGGGCGTATAGCAATCAGCCCCAGCATTTT.

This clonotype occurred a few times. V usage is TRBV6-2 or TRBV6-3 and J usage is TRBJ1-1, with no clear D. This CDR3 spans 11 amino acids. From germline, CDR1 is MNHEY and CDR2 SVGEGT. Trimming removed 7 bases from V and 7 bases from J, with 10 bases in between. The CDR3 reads CASTVMGEAFF. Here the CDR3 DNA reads TGTGCCAGCACCGTAATGGGTGAAGCTTTCTTT.

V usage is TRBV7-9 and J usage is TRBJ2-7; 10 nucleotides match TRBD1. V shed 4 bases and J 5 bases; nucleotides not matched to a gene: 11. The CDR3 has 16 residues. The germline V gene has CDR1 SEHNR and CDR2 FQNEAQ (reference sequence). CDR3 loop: CASSSPVGTGVDEQYF. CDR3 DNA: TGTGCCAGCAGCTCACCGGTCGGGACAGGGGTGGACGAGCAGTACTTC.

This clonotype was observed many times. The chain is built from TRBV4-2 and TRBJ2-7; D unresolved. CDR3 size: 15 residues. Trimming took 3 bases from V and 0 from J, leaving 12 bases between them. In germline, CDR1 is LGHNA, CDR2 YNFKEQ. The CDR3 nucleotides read TGTGCCAGCAGCCAGGCCGTTGGCTCCTCCTACGAGCAGTACTTC. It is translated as CASSQAVGSSYEQYF.

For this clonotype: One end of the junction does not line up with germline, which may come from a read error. The CDR3 protein is CALSTNEKPFF. The CDR3 bases are TGTGCCCTATCGACAAATGAAAAACCGTTTTTT. The rearrangement links TRBV7-9 to TRBJ1-4; no clear D gene. The length of the CDR3 is 11 residues. Germline lookup yields CDR1 SEHNR and CDR2 FQNEAQ (reference sequence). The variable domain in full, completed from reference TRBV7-9 and TRBJ1-4, reads DTGVSQNPRHKITKRGQNVTFRCDPISEHNRLYWYRQTLGQGPEFLTYFQNEAQLEKSRLLSDRFSAERPKGSFSTLEIQRTEQGDSAMYLCALSTNEKPFFGSGTQLSVL.

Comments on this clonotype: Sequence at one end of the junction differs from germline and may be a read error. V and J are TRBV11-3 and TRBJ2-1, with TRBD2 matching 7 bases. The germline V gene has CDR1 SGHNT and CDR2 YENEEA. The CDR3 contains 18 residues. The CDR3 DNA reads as TGTGCCAGCAGTTTAGCAAGCGGGGCTGTTTATGGGAGCAGTGAGCAGTTCTTC. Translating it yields CASSLASGAVYGSSEQFF.

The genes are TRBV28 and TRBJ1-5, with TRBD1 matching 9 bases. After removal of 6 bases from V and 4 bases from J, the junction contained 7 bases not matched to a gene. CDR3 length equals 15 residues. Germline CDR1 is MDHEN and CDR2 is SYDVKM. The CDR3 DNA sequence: TGTGCCAGCAGGCAAACAGGGGGCGGAAATCAGCCCCAGCATTTT. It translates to CASRQTGGGNQPQHF.

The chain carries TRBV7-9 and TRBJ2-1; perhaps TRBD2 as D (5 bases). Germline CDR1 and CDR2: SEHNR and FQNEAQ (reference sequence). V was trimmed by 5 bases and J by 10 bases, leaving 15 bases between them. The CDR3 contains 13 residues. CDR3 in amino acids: CASSKATRGEQFF. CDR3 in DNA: TGTGCCAGCAGCAAAGCTACTAGAGGGGAGCAGTTCTTC.

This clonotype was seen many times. The CDR3 loop is CASSQPGQNNEQFF. CDR3 sequence (DNA): TGTGCCAGCAGCCAGCCGGGACAGAACAATGAGCAGTTCTTC. The chain employs TRBV4-2 and TRBJ2-1; 7 bases line up with TRBD1. V was clipped by 3 bases and J by 5 bases; unmatched bases: 4. This CDR3 spans 14 amino acids. The V gene's germline CDR1 is LGHNA and CDR2 YNFKEQ.

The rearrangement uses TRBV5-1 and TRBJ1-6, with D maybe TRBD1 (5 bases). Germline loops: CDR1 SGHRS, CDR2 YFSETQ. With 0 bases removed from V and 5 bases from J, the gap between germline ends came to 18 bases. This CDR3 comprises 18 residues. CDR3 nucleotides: TGCGCCAGCAGCTTGGCCCCAGCGGACCGGGGGAATAATTCACCCCTCCACTTT. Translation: CASSLAPADRGNNSPLHF.

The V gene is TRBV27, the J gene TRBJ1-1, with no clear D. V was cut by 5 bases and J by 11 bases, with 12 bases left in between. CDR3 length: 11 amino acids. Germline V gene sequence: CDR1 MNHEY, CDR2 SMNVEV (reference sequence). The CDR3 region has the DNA TGTGCCAGCAGTACTTTTAATTTGGCTTTCTTT. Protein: CASSTFNLAFF.